These 10 T cell receptor beta chains were sequenced from one sample in a study of shared clonotypes between healthy human individuals (dated by TCRdb to about 2020). The method was the immunoSEQ multiplex PCR assay. TCRdb re-hosts the immuneACCESS table, in-frame sequences only. Its copies lack some clones; in the studies checked, an unresolved V gene accounts for under half of them, and the cause for the rest is not known. The sample has around 500,000 clones on record, approximately 81% of them singletons. The ten largest clones add up to about 13% of the sample. The sequencing sample was made of PBMCs. The receptors originated from a woman in her thirties or forties in good health. Some clones in this sample may be carry-over from other donors' samples.

This clone was seen at least ten times. Additional DNA sequences in this sample encode the identical CDR3. The V and J genes are TRBV2 and TRBJ2-1, with 11 bases that match TRBD1. The trim removed 6 bases at V and 9 bases at J, leaving 4 bases unmatched. The CDR3 runs 13 residues. Germline CDR1 reads SNHLY; CDR2 reads FYNNEI. The CDR3 coding sequence is TGTGCCAGCAGATGGGACAGGGGGGGTGAGCAGTTCTTC. Translation: CASRWDRGGEQFF.

The chain carries TRBV11-1 and TRBJ2-5, with TRBD1 matching over 10 bases. Germline CDR1 reads SGHAT; CDR2 reads FQDESV (reference sequence). J gave up 4 bases and V 5 bases, and 7 bases lay outside the gene matches. This CDR3 region has 15 residues. The CDR3 is CASSRRQGAIETQYF. DNA for the CDR3: TGTGCCAGCAGCCGCAGACAGGGGGCAATAGAGACCCAGTACTTC.

As regards this clone: A far larger clone is off by one base, so a read error is likely. V usage is TRBV30 and J usage is TRBJ1-2; TRBD1 might be the D (6 bases). The CDR3 loop spans 14 amino acids. Germline V gives CDR1 GTSNPN, CDR2 SVGIG (reference sequence). V lost 4 bases and J lost 8, with 20 bases in between. Here the CDR3 DNA reads TGTGCCTGGAAGTTAGGGGCGGGGGCTGGAGGCTACACCTTC. It yields the protein CAWKLGAGAGGYTF.

The chain combines TRBV5-1 with TRBJ2-7, with D possibly matching TRBD1 (7 bases). From germline, CDR1 is SGHRS and CDR2 YFSETQ. This CDR3 has 15 residues. V was cut by 4 bases and J by 0 bases, with 14 bases left in between. CDR3 in amino acids: CASSTDRDFSYEQYF. The DNA for the CDR3 is TGCGCCAGCAGCACAGACAGGGACTTCTCCTACGAGCAGTACTTC.

The chain has TRBV7-3 and TRBJ2-2; the match to TRBD1 covers 9 bases. CDR3 size: 14 residues. V trimming: 5 bases; J trimming: 5 bases; junction bases outside the gene matches: 3. CDR1 and CDR2 from the germline V gene are SGHTA and FQGTGA. The CDR3 DNA sequence: TGTGCCAGCAGCGTGGACAGGGGAACCGGGGAGCTGTTTTTT. Translated: CASSVDRGTGELFF.

On this clone: A read error is likely here: a far larger clone is one base away. The V gene is TRBV11-1, the J gene TRBJ2-5; D may be TRBD1 (5 bases). V was clipped by 5 bases and J by 8 bases, with 15 bases between them. This CDR3 has 13 residues. Germline V gives CDR1 SGHAT, CDR2 FQDESV (reference sequence). CDR3 amino acids: CASSARTSDTQYF. The DNA for the CDR3 is TGTGCCAGCAGCGCTCGGACATCGGATACCCAGTACTTC. The whole variable domain, remainder taken from reference TRBV11-1 and TRBJ2-5, is EAEVAQSPRYKITEKSQAVAFWCDPISGHATLYWYRQILGQGPELLVQFQDESVVDDSQLPKDRFSAERLKGVDSTLKIQPAELGDSAMYLCASSARTSDTQYFGPGTRLLVL.

As regards this clone: A far larger clone is just one base off, so this is likely a read error. The rearrangement uses TRBV7-9 and TRBJ1-1; tentative D call: TRBD1 (5 bases). The CDR3 is 11 amino acids. Germline V CDR1 and CDR2: SEHNR, FQNEAQ (reference sequence). CDR3 DNA: TGTGCCAGCAGCCCCGACAGTAAGGCTTCCTTT. As protein: CASSPDSKASF.

The V and J genes are TRBV6-6 and TRBJ2-7, with D perhaps TRBD1 (5 bases). CDR3 length: 15 amino acids. The V end was cut by 2 bases, the J end by 0 bases, with 11 bases between. Germline CDR1 MNHNY, CDR2 SVGAGI (reference sequence). CDR3 DNA sequence: TGTGCCAGCAGTTACATGGGTCAGGGCTCCTACGAGCAGTACTTC. It yields the protein CASSYMGQGSYEQYF.

The chain carries TRBV19 and TRBJ1-1, with a possible D match to TRBD1 (6 bases). The CDR3 loop spans 16 amino acids. The V end lost 7 bases, the J end lost 1 base, and 19 bases lay between the germline ends. Germline V gene lookup returns CDR1 LNHDA and CDR2 SQIVND (reference sequence). CDR3 DNA sequence: TGTGCCAGTACCCCTCGGGGGGGCTTCCCGAACACTGAAGCTTTCTTT. It yields the protein CASTPRGGFPNTEAFF.

CDR3 region: CASLTSGNTIYF. CDR3 in DNA: TGTGCCAGCCTCACCTCTGGAAACACCATATATTTT. The chain is built from TRBV5-8 and TRBJ1-3; D gene ambiguous. The germline V and J ends were trimmed by 7 bases and 0 bases, with 5 bases remaining between them. Per the germline V gene, CDR1 is SGHTS and CDR2 is YDEGEE. The CDR3 spans 12 residues.